This T cell receptor (beta chain) originates from a study of T cell responses to AZD1222 COVID-19 vaccine (dated by TCRdb to about 2021). For the study in its entirety: A total of approximately 250 trial participants underwent TCR sequencing, of whom roughly 210 had received two doses of AZD1222 and some 26 had received two doses of the MenACWY control vaccine. Enrollment into the trials was organized by age into subgroups of 18-55, 56-69 and 70-plus years, and those subgroups contained about 160, 30 and 59 TCR-sequenced participants, respectively.

The CDR3 regions of human TCRbeta chains were subjected to immunosequencing. For the original study's pipeline: Repertoire TCRs were checked for matches against a reference library of SARS-CoV-2-specific TCRs that had been generated using the MIRA antigen-specificity platform. Breadth was defined as the fraction of unique TCRs that were SARS-CoV-2-associated. Depth was defined as the fraction of total T cells that were SARS-CoV-2-associated. Using the MIRA data, each spike-specific TCR was mapped to the spike region that the TCR reacts to and placed in a CD4 or CD8 class. Log10-transformed breadth and depth values were compared by one-way ANOVA with Sidak's multiple comparisons tests. The immuneACCESS repertoire file appears here via TCRdb, limited to in-frame rearrangements. These files lack a portion of the clones; in checked studies, under half of the deficit traces to unresolved V genes, and the cause of the others is not known. V and J calls and clone size follow that table, whereas D and trimming were derived from the DNA. This sample comprises around 65,000 clones, approximately 85% of them detected only once. The biggest ten clones account for 26% of the sample.

The time point label here, explained by the study, means: about 28 days (+/-7) after the second vaccine dose. AZD1222 recipients with second doses at about 4 weeks or about 12 weeks were pooled, because spike-specific TCR depth and breadth did not differ between schedules. Vaccinee samples came from UK trials COV001 and COV002, including a single-blind randomized controlled phase 2/3 trial of AZD1222 (ChAdOx1 nCoV-19) in healthy adults. Trial participant PBMC samples were collected at day 0 and day 28 after the second dose for TCRbeta chain sequencing. Comments on this clone: No antigen is known for it. No much larger clonotype is one base removed from it; base qualities were not supplied.

Broad study findings and their caveats: Because no day 14 peak-response samples were available, repertoires were characterized only after the peak T cell response. In the small 56-69-year group, the increase in depth fell short of significance, most likely because of low power. The whole spike protein was spanned by vaccine-associated CD4 TCRs, and dominant responses were seen in regions 160-218 and 743-854. Participants were mostly white British, with more females than males. The authors suggested clonal diversity may have been underestimated. Spike-specific TCR breadth and depth rose significantly after two AZD1222 doses compared with day 0 and with MenACWY recipients. Reportedly, close to half of the unique spike-specific TCRs recognized epitopes lying outside the regions that are mutated in the B.1.351 and B.1.1.7 variants. Conclusions about previously exposed vaccinees are limited, since just 6 or 7 AZD1222 recipients were seropositive for SARS-CoV-2 at baseline.

The source material was peripheral blood, sampled 28 days after the second AZD1222 dose. The TCR was taken from an adult who received the AZD1222 COVID-19 vaccine.

The DNA is TGTGCCAGCAGCTTAGATGGACCCCAGCCCCAGCATTTT. The encoded protein is CASSLDGPQPQHF. This receptor chain uses TRBV7-2 and TRBJ1-5, with no confidently assigned D gene. The trim is 1 base for V and 7 bases for J, with a gap of 8 bases between the germline ends. Reading from cysteine to phenylalanine, the CDR3 counts 13 amino acids. The DNA shown is the 39-base CDR3, in frame from base 1. According to the germline V gene, CDR1 reads SGHTA and CDR2 reads FQGNSA.